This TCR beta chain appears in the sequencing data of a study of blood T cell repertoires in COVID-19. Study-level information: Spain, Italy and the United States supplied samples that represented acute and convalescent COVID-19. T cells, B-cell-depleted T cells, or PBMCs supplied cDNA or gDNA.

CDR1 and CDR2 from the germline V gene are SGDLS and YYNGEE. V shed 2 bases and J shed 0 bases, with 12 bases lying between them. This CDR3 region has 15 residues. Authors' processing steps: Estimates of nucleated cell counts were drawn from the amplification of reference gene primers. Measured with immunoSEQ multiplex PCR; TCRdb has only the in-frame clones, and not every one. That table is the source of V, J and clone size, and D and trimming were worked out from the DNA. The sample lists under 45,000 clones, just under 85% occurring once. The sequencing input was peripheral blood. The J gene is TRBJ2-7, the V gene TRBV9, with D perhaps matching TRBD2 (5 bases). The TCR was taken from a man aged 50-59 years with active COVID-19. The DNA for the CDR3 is TGTGCCAGCAGCGTCGCCGGGAACCCCTCCTACGAGCAGTACTTC. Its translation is CASSVAGNPSYEQYF.